The 26 T cell receptor beta chains below were found in one sample sequenced in a study of T cell responses to AZD1222 COVID-19 vaccine. Produced via immunoSEQ multiplex PCR; TCRdb's table is partial and in-frame only. The sample lists 150,000 or so clones; roughly nine tenths were seen once. This specimen was peripheral blood, taken on day 0 of AZD1222 vaccination. The receptors derive from an adult in good health.

The V call is TRBV19, the J call TRBJ1-4; TRBD1 agrees at 7 bases. V was pared by 4 bases and J by 8 bases, with 10 bases of the junction left unmatched. The CDR3 is 15 residues long. Per the germline V gene, CDR1 is LNHDA and CDR2 is SQIVND (reference sequence). CDR3 residues: CASSTRQGWGEKLFF. CDR3 nucleotide sequence: TGTGCCAGTAGTACGCGACAGGGCTGGGGGGAAAAACTGTTTTTT.

The gene calls are TRBV6-5 and TRBJ2-1; D possibly corresponds to TRBD1 (5 bases). The germline V and J ends were trimmed by 6 bases and 7 bases, with 10 bases remaining between them. In germline, CDR1 is MNHEY, CDR2 SVGAGI. CDR3 length: 12 residues. The CDR3 DNA sequence: TGTGCCAGCAGGACCGACAGTAATGAGCAGTTCTTC. Translation gives CASRTDSNEQFF.

The genes are TRBV29-1 and TRBJ2-1; D is unclear. CDR3 length: 15 amino acids. V was cut by 0 bases and J by 5 bases, with 14 bases left in between. The germline V gene encodes CDR1 SQVTM and CDR2 ANQGSEA. Here the CDR3 DNA reads TGCAGCGTTGAAGAGTCCAGCGTGATTAACAATGAGCAGTTCTTC. Translated: CSVEESSVINNEQFF.

The CDR3 DNA reads TGTGCCAGCAGCTCCGGGGTTGGAAACACCATATATTTT. This encodes CASSSGVGNTIYF. The chain links TRBV7-9 to TRBJ1-3; D uncertain. Trimming cost V 4 bases and J 3 bases, with 7 bases left between them. The CDR3 is 13 residues long. CDR1 SEHNR and CDR2 FQNEAQ come from the germline V gene (reference sequence).

Here the CDR3 DNA reads TGCAGCGTTGATGGACAGGGGGCGGGCGAGCAGTACTTC. Protein product: CSVDGQGAGEQYF. This rearrangement joins TRBV29-1 to TRBJ2-7; 11 nucleotides align to TRBD1. V lost 3 bases, J lost 6 bases, and 4 bases stayed unmatched. Germline V gives CDR1 SQVTM, CDR2 ANQGSEA. This CDR3 region has 13 residues.

The rearrangement uses TRBV30 and TRBJ1-1; D is unclear. Trimming stripped 0 bases from V and 0 bases from J, with 23 bases between. Per germline, CDR1 GTSNPN and CDR2 SVGIG (reference sequence). The CDR3 covers 19 residues. The CDR3 protein is CAWSVGQLLNAPMNTEAFF. The CDR3 bases are TGTGCCTGGAGTGTAGGGCAGCTACTAAACGCACCCATGAACACTGAAGCTTTCTTT.

This clone was seen only once. CDR3 in DNA: TGCGCCAGCAGCTTGGATCAGCTGAATTCACCCCTCCACTTT. This gives the protein CASSLDQLNSPLHF. V and J are TRBV5-1 and TRBJ1-6, with D unresolved. The V end was cut by 0 bases, the J end by 7 bases, with 8 bases between. There are 14 residues in the CDR3. Germline lookup yields CDR1 SGHRS and CDR2 YFSETQ.

The chain has TRBV28 and TRBJ1-5; no clear D gene. The V end lost 10 bases, the J end lost 2 bases, and 12 bases lay between the germline ends. Germline assignment: CDR1 MDHEN and CDR2 SYDVKM. This CDR3 is 13 amino acids long. This CDR3 reads CAIRSKRNQPQHF. CDR3 DNA sequence: TGTGCCATCCGAAGTAAGCGCAATCAGCCCCAGCATTTT.

The chain carries TRBV9 and TRBJ1-5; D possibly corresponds to TRBD1 (6 bases). The CDR3 has 14 residues. Germline lookup yields CDR1 SGDLS and CDR2 YYNGEE. Trimming removed 0 bases from V and 7 bases from J, with 11 bases in between. The CDR3, as DNA: TGTGCCAGCAGCGTAGCAGGGGATCACCAGCCCCAGCATTTT. Translating gives CASSVAGDHQPQHF.

This rearrangement joins TRBV19 to TRBJ1-3; the D gene is possibly TRBD1 (5 bases). V lost 3 bases and J 0 bases, leaving 12 bases between the germline ends. The CDR3 spans 16 residues. Germline values: CDR1 LNHDA, CDR2 SQIVND (reference sequence). The CDR3 loop reads CASSIGGISSGNTIYF. The CDR3 DNA is TGTGCCAGTAGTATCGGGGGAATAAGCTCTGGAAACACCATATATTTT.

The genes are TRBV7-2 and TRBJ1-1; D not resolved. Germline values: CDR1 SGHTA, CDR2 FQGNSA. Trimming took off 6 bases at V and 0 bases at J, with 11 bases between the two ends. The CDR3 totals 14 residues. As DNA, the CDR3 is TGTGCCAGCAGATACCAGGATATGAACACTGAAGCTTTCTTT. Translated: CASRYQDMNTEAFF.

V and J are TRBV7-2 and TRBJ1-2; D remains unclear. The CDR3 runs 12 residues. Between the trimmed V and J ends, which lost 0 bases and 5 bases, there was a span of 4 bases. Germline V CDR1 and CDR2: SGHTA, FQGNSA. The CDR3 bases are TGTGCCAGCAGCTTAGCTAGGTATGGCTACACCTTC. As protein: CASSLARYGYTF.

The V and J genes are TRBV7-9 and TRBJ1-4, with 8 bases that match TRBD1. The CDR3 has 14 amino acids. In germline, CDR1 is SEHNR, CDR2 FQNEAQ (reference sequence). J was trimmed by 8 bases and V by 4 bases; bases with no gene match: 6. CDR3 sequence: CASSSSTGEEKLFF. For the CDR3, the DNA is TGTGCCAGCAGCTCCTCGACAGGGGAAGAAAAACTGTTTTTT.

The V gene is TRBV6-5, the J gene TRBJ1-5; no firm D call. The germline V and J ends were trimmed by 8 bases and 0 bases, with 8 bases remaining between them. Germline CDR1 is MNHEY and CDR2 is SVGAGI. The CDR3 sequence is 13 residues long. The CDR3 here is CASEGTSNQPQHF. The CDR3 nucleotides are TGTGCCAGCGAGGGCACTAGCAATCAGCCCCAGCATTTT.

This chain links TRBV9 with TRBJ1-1; D call uncertain. CDR3 length: 13 amino acids. Germline V gene data show CDR1 as SGDLS and CDR2 as YYNGEE. Trimming removed 0 bases from V and 7 bases from J, with 10 bases in between. The CDR3 coding sequence is TGTGCCAGCAGCGTAGATACAGCCCTTGAAGCTTTCTTT. It translates to CASSVDTALEAFF. Based on the CDR3 plus reference TRBV9 and TRBJ1-1, the full variable domain is DSGVTQTPKHLITATGQRVTLRCSPRSGDLSVYWYQQSLDQGLQFLIQYYNGEERAKGNILERFSAQQFPDLHSELNLSSLELGDSALYFCASSVDTALEAFFGQGTRLTVV.

CDR3 sequence: CASSLVGRMNTEAFF. CDR3 nucleotide sequence: TGCGCCAGCAGCTTAGTAGGACGGATGAACACTGAAGCTTTCTTT. The chain combines TRBV5-1 with TRBJ1-1; D is ambiguous. The CDR3 covers 15 residues. CDR1 is SGHRS, CDR2 YFSETQ, per germline. V was clipped by 2 bases and J by 0 bases, with 11 bases between them.

V is TRBV21-1 and J is TRBJ2-1; TRBD1 was called by the table and not checked on the DNA. TRBV21-1 is noted as a pseudogene. There are 21 residues in the CDR3. The CDR3 is CASSSRGDRGRTSLGPNEQFF. The CDR3 DNA follows: TGTGCCAGCAGCAGTAGGGGGGACAGGGGGCGGACGAGCCTCGGGCCTAATGAGCAGTTCTTC.

The gene calls are TRBV11-3 and TRBJ2-2; the D is unclear. V was cut by 5 bases and J by 2 bases, with 15 bases left in between. The CDR3 runs 16 residues. Germline V gives CDR1 SGHNT, CDR2 YENEEA. CDR3: CASSPRTVSNTGELFF. For the CDR3, the DNA is TGTGCCAGCAGCCCTAGGACGGTTTCAAACACCGGGGAGCTGTTTTTT. The full variable domain, rest sourced from reference TRBV11-3 and TRBJ2-2, is EAGVVQSPRYKIIEKKQPVAFWCNPISGHNTLYWYLQNLGQGPELLIRYENEEAVDDSQLPKDRFSAERLKGVDSTLKIQPAELGDSAVYLCASSPRTVSNTGELFFGEGSRLTVL.

The rearrangement joins TRBV4-3 to TRBJ2-3, with no clear D. V lost 4 bases and J 3 bases, leaving 11 bases between the germline ends. The CDR3 covers 14 residues. The germline CDR1 and CDR2 sequences are LGHNA and YSLEER. DNA for the CDR3: TGCGCCAGCAGCCCCCCCCCGCAGACAGATACGCAGTATTTT. Translated, it gives CASSPPPQTDTQYF.

The chain combines TRBV7-2 with TRBJ2-1, with 7 bases fitting TRBD2. This CDR3 contains 15 residues. Germline assignment: CDR1 SGHTA and CDR2 FQGNSA. With V trimmed by 0 bases and J by 6 bases, 5 bases remained unmatched. The chain's CDR3 is CASSLAGGKSNEQFF. CDR3 sequence (DNA): TGTGCCAGCAGCTTAGCGGGAGGGAAGTCCAATGAGCAGTTCTTC.

A remark on this clone: The junction departs from germline at one end; a sequencing error may be responsible. The V gene is TRBV7-9, the J gene TRBJ1-4; 7 nucleotides line up with TRBD1. The CDR3 spans 12 residues. The germline V gene has CDR1 SEHNR and CDR2 FQNEAQ (reference sequence). In DNA, the CDR3 is TGTGCCAGCAGCCTAGACACCGGGACAGCTATTTTT. Protein product: CASSLDTGTAIF.

V is TRBV4-2 and J is TRBJ1-2; D gene ambiguous. The germline V gene encodes CDR1 LGHNA and CDR2 YNFKEQ. The CDR3 is 13 residues long. V was clipped by 0 bases and J by 12 bases, with 14 bases between them. CDR3 protein: CASSQEPGAFNTF. CDR3 sequence (DNA): TGTGCCAGCAGCCAAGAACCCGGTGCCTTTAACACCTTC.

The gene calls are TRBV29-1 and TRBJ1-2; a weak D match, TRBD1 (6 bases). Germline loops: CDR1 SQVTM, CDR2 ANQGSEA. V lost 6 bases and J lost 5, with 13 bases in between. The CDR3 extends over 12 amino acids. The CDR3 reads CSVAQGLYGYTF. The CDR3 DNA is TGCAGCGTCGCCCAGGGGTTGTATGGCTACACCTTC.

The chain links TRBV29-1 to TRBJ2-3; perhaps TRBD1 as D (5 bases). CDR1 is SQVTM and CDR2 is ANQGSEA in the germline V gene. V was cut by 0 bases and J by 1 base, with 14 bases left in between. This CDR3 contains 16 residues. CDR3 protein: CSVEDWSRGGTDTQYF. The CDR3 region has the DNA TGCAGCGTTGAAGATTGGTCTAGGGGTGGCACAGATACGCAGTATTTT.

The chain combines TRBV6-1 with TRBJ1-4; D unresolved. The CDR3 covers 13 residues. Germline assignment: CDR1 MNHNS and CDR2 SASEGT. The V end was cut by 3 bases, the J end by 8 bases, with 10 bases between. DNA of the CDR3: TGTGCCAGCAGTGATTTAGACCGGGAAAAACTGTTTTTT. Translated, it gives CASSDLDREKLFF.

The J gene is TRBJ1-1, the V gene TRBV7-9, with unresolved D. V was pared by 3 bases and J by 3 bases, with 20 bases between. Germline V lookup: CDR1 SEHNR, CDR2 FQNEAQ (reference sequence). This CDR3 contains 17 residues. The CDR3 reads CASSFSGADPSDTEAFF. Here the CDR3 DNA reads TGTGCCAGCAGCTTCTCGGGCGCAGATCCTAGTGACACTGAAGCTTTCTTT.